These 9 T cell receptor beta chains were sequenced from one sample in a study of monozygotic twins with inflammatory bowel disease. Following a re-call of the 5' RACE reads, TCRdb has one entry per CDR3 protein and lacks DNA. This repertoire includes about 300,000 distinct CDR3 sequences. Sequencing input: blood. Receptors were obtained from a human donor with ulcerative colitis or Crohn's disease, or a healthy co-twin of an affected twin (not recorded which).

The chain combines TRBV20-1 with TRBJ1-2. Germline-derived CDR1 and CDR2 are DFQATT and SNEGSKA (reference sequence). CDR3 length: 11 residues. CDR3 residues: CSAQSGDGYTF.

The chain couples TRBV20-1 to TRBJ2-2; no DNA is available, so the TRBD2 call from TCRdb remains unchecked. This CDR3 comprises 17 residues. The germline gives CDR1 DFQATT, CDR2 SNEGSKA (reference sequence). Here the CDR3 reads CSARDAVAGVNGAELFF.

V usage is TRBV7-9 and J usage is TRBJ1-1; without DNA, the TCRdb call of TRBD1 cannot be checked. Per germline, CDR1 SEHNR and CDR2 FQNEAQ (reference sequence). This CDR3 spans 16 amino acids. This CDR3 is CASSNLGGAQNTEAFF.

This sequence joins TRBV28 and TRBJ2-6; TCRdb calls TRBD1, which cannot be checked without DNA. The germline V gene has CDR1 MDHEN and CDR2 SYDVKM. This CDR3 contains 16 residues. CDR3 loop: CASSLGAWSGANVLTF.

The V call is TRBV20-1, the J call TRBJ1-5; TCRdb designates TRBD1, a call that cannot be tested without DNA. Germline V gene sequence: CDR1 DFQATT, CDR2 SNEGSKA (reference sequence). There are 15 residues in the CDR3. The CDR3 protein is CSARDFRGNNQPQHF.

The CDR3 spells CASSEWSNMNNEQFF. This sequence joins TRBV25-1 and TRBJ2-1. Germline V lookup: CDR1 MGHDK, CDR2 SYGVNS. The CDR3 runs 15 residues.

The chain combines TRBV7-3 with TRBJ2-5; TCRdb's assignment of TRBD2 cannot be checked, as there is no DNA. The CDR3 is 15 amino acids. Germline V gene lookup returns CDR1 SGHTA and CDR2 FQGTGA. The CDR3 reads CASSVLAGYQETQYF. Full variable domain (missing parts from reference TRBV7-3 and TRBJ2-5): GAGVSQTPSNKVTEKGKYVELRCDPISGHTALYWYRQSLGQGPEFLIYFQGTGAADDSGLPNDRFFAVRPEGSVSTLKIQRTERGDSAVYLCASSVLAGYQETQYFGPGTRLLVL.

This sequence joins TRBV20-1 and TRBJ2-2; there is no DNA to check the TCRdb D call of TRBD2. Germline V gene sequence: CDR1 DFQATT, CDR2 SNEGSKA (reference sequence). This CDR3 region has 14 residues. The CDR3 spells CSAPDYGRTGELFF.

The rearrangement joins TRBV7-6 to TRBJ2-7; TCRdb outputs TRBD1, but without DNA this stays unchecked. The CDR3 consists of 16 residues. The germline CDR1 and CDR2 sequences are SGHVS and FNYEAQ. Here the CDR3 reads CASSPPPGTGFYEQYF.